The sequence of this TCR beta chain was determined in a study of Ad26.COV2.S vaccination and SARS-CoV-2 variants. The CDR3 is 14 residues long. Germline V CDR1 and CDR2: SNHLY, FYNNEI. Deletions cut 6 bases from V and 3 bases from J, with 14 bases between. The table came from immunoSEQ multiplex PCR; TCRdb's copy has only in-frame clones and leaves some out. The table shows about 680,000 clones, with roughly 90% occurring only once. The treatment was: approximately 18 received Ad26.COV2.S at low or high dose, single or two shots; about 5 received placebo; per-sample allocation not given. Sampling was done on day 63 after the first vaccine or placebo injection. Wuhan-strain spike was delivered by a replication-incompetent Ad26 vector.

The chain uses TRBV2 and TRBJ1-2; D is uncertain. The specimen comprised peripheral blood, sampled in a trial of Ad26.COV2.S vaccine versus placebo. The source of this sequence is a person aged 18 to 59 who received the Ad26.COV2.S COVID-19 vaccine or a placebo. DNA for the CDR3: TGTGCCAGCAGCCCCAGGTACAAGGACTATGGCTACACCTTC. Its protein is CASSPRYKDYGYTF.